This TCR beta chain was recovered during a study of blood T cells in healthy people across ages. Primed by a sample-barcoded 5' primer and a J-beta primer mix, a second PCR proceeded for 7 to 11 cycles. TCRdb reanalysed the 5' RACE reads using MiXCR and keeps one entry per CDR3 protein. The sample has fewer than 1.5 million distinct CDR3 sequences, 35% to 45% seen once; the top ten hold 7.9%. Sequenced material: blood. The sequence came from a woman aged 18-29 years in good health.

The DNA for the CDR3 is TGTGCCAGCAGTTACGAAGCTAATGAGCAGTTCTTC. Translating it yields CASSYEANEQFF. V usage is TRBV6-2 or TRBV6-3 and J usage is TRBJ2-1; D is uncertain. CDR1 and CDR2 from the germline V gene are MNHEY and SVGEGT. The CDR3 totals 12 residues. V was pared by 2 bases and J by 7 bases, with 6 bases between.